This TCR beta chain emerged from a study of shared clonotypes between healthy human individuals (TCRdb year 2020). A note on the overall study: Three men and two women, aged 18 to 49 years, made up the cohort. For each donor, three plates each were used for CD4 naive and CD4 memory, two plates were used for CD8 naive, and one plate was used for CD8 memory. To estimate repertoire size and how much clonotypes are shared between individuals, the study performed deep sequencing of blood TCR repertoires from a few healthy adults. To increase sequencing depth and limit assay-specific biases, TCR repertoire library preparation and sequencing were carried out by different laboratories using diverse techniques. Per donor, leukapheresis produced somewhere between about 0.9 and 10 billion PBMCs.

The paper as a whole reports these results and caveats: Rarefaction of sorted-subset datasets indicated incomplete sequencing despite the large sequencing depth. Based on pairwise subsampling, the degree of clonotype sharing among donors was expected to be affected by sequencing depth. Larger estimated clonotype richness was generally found for naive subsets than for memory subsets. When a handful of donors were compared, the shared fraction of clonotypes was around 5.1% for naive CD4, less than 4% for naive CD8, 2.3% for memory CD4, and 0.4% for memory CD8. Compared with non-shared clonotypes, clonotypes shared by all four sorted-subset donors had higher generation probabilities. Only blood was sampled, and tissue TCR repertoires likely differ from those in blood. Because the study included only a small number of donors, the genetic and exposure-history diversity represented was limited.

Details on this clone: Its antigen remains unidentified. Base qualities are not recorded, but no much larger clone differs from it by a single base.

CD8 naive samples were CD45RO-negative cells positively selected for CCR7, giving a CD45RA+CCR7+ population that excluded TemRA cells. Healthy HIV-negative adults with no recently reported acute infections or vaccinations were included as donors. Every donor was a Caucasian adult residing in Nashville, Tennessee, USA. After blood collection by leukapheresis, PBMCs were isolated using Ficoll-Histopaque density gradient centrifugation and then cryopreserved in the vapor phase of liquid nitrogen. Analytical flow cytometry was used to check the purity and quantity of every magnetically sorted T cell population. Each sorted fraction had its genomic DNA isolated and then quantified by UV absorbance on a Nanodrop 2000c. V loses 6 bases at its end and J loses 6 bases; junction bases beyond the gene matches: 14. CDR1 MNHNS and CDR2 SASEGT were looked up in the germline V gene. CDR3 length: 15 amino acids, cysteine to phenylalanine. Here the CDR3 DNA is all that survives: 45 bases in frame from base 1.

TCR CDR3 regions were amplified from genomic DNA by multiplex PCR using the deep immunoSEQ assay. Extracted genomic DNA from each cell subset was spread evenly across all wells of several immunoSEQ 96-well plates, with each plate serving as a replicate. For sorted subsets, each replicate PCR was loaded with roughly 0.2 ug genomic DNA, equivalent to 30,000 or so T cell genomes. Purified libraries were measured with a Qubit 3.0 fluorometer, size-checked on a Bioanalyzer 2100, and measured again with the KAPA Library Quantification kit. Every immunoSEQ 96-well plate was sequenced on a separate single-read 150-cycle Illumina NextSeq 550 flow cell. Per the authors' processing: Because only junctional sequences without quality scores were contained in the immunoSEQ output, filtering matching that applied to full-length reads could not be performed. To assign V/J genes and CDR3, sequences were annotated using PyIR, a Python wrapper for IgBLAST v1.9, with IMGT germline references. Any read was removed if the V/J assignment was weak (E-value above 1e-6), the CDR3 was missing, or the read contained stop codons, out-of-frame junctions, or ambiguous translated residues. V3J clonotypes were defined as sequences sharing an identical inferred V gene, J gene, and CDR3 amino acid sequence. Percentage overlap between repertoires was calculated by dividing the number of shared unique clonotypes by the size of the smaller repertoire. Richness of each repertoire was evaluated using RTK rarefaction, the Chao1 estimator, and Recon v2.1 estimates of unobserved clonotypes. For all TCRbeta clonotypes obtained by the gDNA method from several donors, generation probabilities were computed with OLGA. TCRdb holds this immuneACCESS table with in-frame rearrangements only. Some clones are missing; in checked studies, unresolved V genes explain under half, and the rest has no known cause. The D gene and trimming were derived from the DNA, and the V and J assignments and clone size from that table. This sample holds approximately 2,000,000 clones; roughly 93% were observed only once. Together, the top ten hold around 1.8% of the sample.

The sequenced sample consisted of naive CD8+ T cells from PBMCs. Per the publication, the cell subset or site label means: CD45RA+CCR7+. The rearranged segments are TRBV6-1 and TRBJ2-7, with 7 junctional bases fitting TRBD1. This TCR came from a man aged 18 to 30 in good health. Some clones in this sample may be carry-over from other donors' samples. The CDR3 protein sequence reads: CASSNLRQGRVEQYF. The nucleotide sequence is TGTGCCAGCAGCAACCTTCGACAGGGCCGGGTCGAGCAGTACTTC.